One and the same sample provided the 14 T cell receptor beta chains below, sequenced in a study of shared clonotypes between healthy human individuals. Data came from immunoSEQ multiplex PCR; TCRdb stores just in-frame clones and leaves some out. The sample includes about 580,000 clones, roughly 98% seen only once; the top ten take less than 0.35%. CD8 cells regarded as naive lacked CD45RO, were positively chosen for CCR7, and omitted terminally differentiated effector memory CD45RA+ cells. Sequenced: naive CD8+ T cells sorted from blood. Receptor source: a man between 25 and 39 years old in good health.

The CDR3 protein is CSVDSDRPSLGNGYTF. The CDR3 DNA is TGCAGCGTGGATTCGGACAGACCAAGCTTAGGGAATGGCTACACCTTC. The genes are TRBV29-1 and TRBJ1-2, with TRBD1 as a possible D gene (6 bases). With 6 bases removed from V and 6 bases from J, the gap between germline ends came to 26 bases. The CDR3 sequence is 16 residues long. From germline, CDR1 is SQVTM and CDR2 ANQGSEA.

The chain joins TRBV5-1 to TRBJ2-1, with TRBD1 identical over 10 bases. Germline V gives CDR1 SGHRS, CDR2 YFSETQ. The CDR3 sequence is 15 residues long. The J segment lost 6 bases and the V segment lost 2 bases, leaving 5 bases of the junction unmatched. The CDR3 here is CASSFRQGAPNEQFF. Written as DNA, the CDR3 is TGCGCCAGCAGCTTCCGACAGGGGGCCCCCAATGAGCAGTTCTTC. Based on the CDR3 plus reference TRBV5-1 and TRBJ2-1, the full variable domain is KAGVTQTPRYLIKTRGQQVTLSCSPISGHRSVSWYQQTPGQGLQFLFEYFSETQRNKGNFPGRFSGRQFSNSRSEMNVSTLELGDSALYLCASSFRQGAPNEQFFGPGTRLTVL.

Worth noting for this clone: In the same sample, other DNA sequences code for this CDR3. Written as DNA, the CDR3 is TGTGCCAGCAGCTTAGAACTAGCGGGAGGCACAGATACGCAGTATTTT. This sequence encodes CASSLELAGGTDTQYF. This chain joins TRBV11-2 and TRBJ2-3; 11 bases are a match to TRBD2. J was trimmed by 1 base and V by 0 bases; bases with no gene match: 0. This CDR3 spans 16 amino acids. The germline V gene has CDR1 SGHAT and CDR2 FQNNGV.

The chain employs TRBV9 and TRBJ2-7; D is possibly TRBD1 or TRBD2 (5 bases each). V gave up 4 bases and J gave up 3 bases, with 14 bases separating them. Germline V gene sequence: CDR1 SGDLS, CDR2 YYNGEE. The CDR3 contains 14 residues. Here the CDR3 DNA reads TGTGCCAGCAGCCCCCGGGACGGATACTACGAGCAGTACTTC. Protein: CASSPRDGYYEQYF.

The chain recombines TRBV5-1 with TRBJ2-7; possibly TRBD2 for D (5 bases). This CDR3 has 14 residues. The V and J ends lost 0 bases and 5 bases respectively, with 12 bases between them. Germline V gene sequence: CDR1 SGHRS, CDR2 YFSETQ. CDR3 sequence (DNA): TGCGCCAGCAGCTTGGCCGGGAATATGGACGAGCAGTACTTC. Protein sequence: CASSLAGNMDEQYF.

J is TRBJ1-2 and V is TRBV5-4; D might be TRBD1 (6 bases). From germline, CDR1 is SGHNT and CDR2 YYREEE (reference sequence). Trimming left V 5 bases short and J 6 bases short, with 11 bases between. CDR3 length equals 12 residues. The CDR3 DNA reads TGTGCCAGCAGTATACAGGGAGATGGCTACACCTTC. This sequence encodes CASSIQGDGYTF.

The count of this clone is one. The rearrangement joins TRBV30 to TRBJ1-5; D unresolved. With 2 bases removed from V and 7 bases from J, the gap between germline ends came to 9 bases. This CDR3 spans 12 amino acids. Germline V gives CDR1 GTSNPN, CDR2 SVGIG (reference sequence). The CDR3 nucleotides read TGTGCCTGGAGTAATGGGGTGCAGCCCCAGCATTTT. This encodes CAWSNGVQPQHF.

This chain connects TRBV7-7 to TRBJ2-3; the D call may be TRBD1 or TRBD2 (5 bases each). CDR3 length equals 14 residues. Trimming pared 3 bases from V and 5 bases from J, leaving 12 bases between. The germline V gene encodes CDR1 SSHAT and CDR2 FNYEAQ (reference sequence). The CDR3 here is CASSLGSGRDTQYF. In DNA, the CDR3 is TGTGCCAGCAGCTTGGGGTCAGGGAGAGATACGCAGTATTTT.

This rearrangement joins TRBV28 to TRBJ2-7; TRBD1 agrees at 7 bases. The CDR3 contains 14 residues. The germline gives CDR1 MDHEN, CDR2 SYDVKM. V trimming: 1 base; J trimming: 4 bases; junction bases outside the gene matches: 4. CDR3 sequence (DNA): TGTGCCAGCAGTTTATCAGGGGGTCTTTACGAGCAGTACTTC. Translation: CASSLSGGLYEQYF.

The gene calls are TRBV13 and TRBJ2-5; the match to TRBD1 covers 8 bases. V shed 4 bases, J shed 3 bases, and the junction held 7 bases outside the gene matches. The germline V gene has CDR1 PRHDT and CDR2 FYEKMQ (reference sequence). The CDR3 sequence is 15 residues long. CDR3 protein: CASSSPEDREETQYF. The CDR3 coding sequence is TGTGCCAGCAGCTCTCCCGAGGACAGGGAAGAGACCCAGTACTTC.

The chain is built from TRBV7-9 and TRBJ2-4; D possibly corresponds to TRBD2 (5 bases). Per germline, CDR1 SEHNR and CDR2 FQNEAQ (reference sequence). The CDR3 has 16 amino acids. The V end was cut by 5 bases, the J end by 4 bases, with 18 bases between. Written as DNA, the CDR3 is TGTGCCAGCAGCGGCCTCCCCGGACTCGAGAAAAACATTCAGTACTTC. Protein: CASSGLPGLEKNIQYF.

The CDR3 DNA is TGTGCCACCAGCAGAAACAGGGATGGGTTAGACACTGAAGCTTTCTTT. Protein sequence: CATSRNRDGLDTEAFF. This chain joins TRBV15 and TRBJ1-1; D is possibly TRBD1 (6 bases). V was clipped by 2 bases and J by 3 bases, with 16 bases between them. Germline V gene data show CDR1 as LNHNV and CDR2 as YYDKDF (reference sequence). CDR3 length equals 16 residues.

The chain has TRBV29-1 and TRBJ1-2; 11 nucleotides agree with TRBD1. Germline V gene sequence: CDR1 SQVTM, CDR2 ANQGSEA. The CDR3 is 14 residues long. V lost 6 bases and J lost 2; bases outside the gene matches: 5. The CDR3 region has the DNA TGCAGCGTAACGGACAGGGGGCGGAACTATGGCTACACCTTC. Translation gives CSVTDRGRNYGYTF.

The V and J genes are TRBV11-2 and TRBJ2-7; D is unresolved. Trimming stripped 3 bases from V and 1 base from J, with 7 bases between. The CDR3 runs 13 residues. Germline values: CDR1 SGHAT, CDR2 FQNNGV. CDR3 sequence reads: CASSLTRSYEQYF. The CDR3 nucleotides read TGTGCCAGCAGCTTGACCCGGTCCTACGAGCAGTACTTC. Full variable domain (outside the CDR3, taken from reference TRBV11-2 and TRBJ2-7): EAGVAQSPRYKIIEKRQSVAFWCNPISGHATLYWYQQILGQGPKLLIQFQNNGVVDDSQLPKDRFSAERLKGVDSTLKIQPAKLEDSAVYLCASSLTRSYEQYFGPGTRLTVT.